This note documents a single T cell receptor beta chain sequence. TCRbeta library preparation incorporated unique molecular identifiers. Using its own MiXCR run on the PCR reads, TCRdb lists one record per CDR3 protein. The table records roughly 350,000 distinct CDR3 sequences, about a tenth of them present only once. Trimming took 4 bases from V and 0 from J, leaving 16 bases between them. Germline assignment: CDR1 SGHRS and CDR2 YFSETQ. The CDR3 runs 16 residues. The data were taken from a study of T-cell reconstitution after alpha-beta-depleted transplantation in children. This TCR was recovered from a human donor who donated a stem cell graft to a child with acute lymphoblastic leukemia. The chain recombines TRBV5-1 with TRBJ2-5; perhaps TRBD1 as D (5 bases). The source material was PBMCs from the stem cell graft donor, sampled from the stem cell graft. This chain's CDR3 is CASSKLGVAYQETQYF. DNA for the CDR3: TGCGCCAGCAGCAAGCTAGGGGTGGCGTACCAAGAGACCCAGTACTTC.